The 22 T cell receptor beta chains reported below all come from one sample, sequenced in a study of beta chain features in type 1 diabetes. The authors reverse transcribed all of the isolated RNA, so sequencing captured expressed TCRB transcripts. Produced via immunoSEQ multiplex PCR; TCRdb's table is partial and in-frame only. This sample yields fewer than 650,000 clones, of which around a sixth are seen a single time; approximately 0.099% belongs to the top ten. Sequenced material: naive CD4+ T cells from blood. The receptor source for this set is a man between 18 and 35 years old in good health.

A few counts support this clone. The V and J genes are TRBV7-9 and TRBJ2-4, with 9 bases aligning to TRBD1. With V trimmed by 1 base and J by 0 bases, 10 bases remained unmatched. This CDR3 has 19 residues. Germline values: CDR1 SEHNR, CDR2 FQNEAQ (reference sequence). This CDR3 is CASSLVWDRDRLAKNIQYF. CDR3 nucleotides: TGTGCCAGCAGCTTAGTGTGGGACAGGGATCGATTAGCCAAAAACATTCAGTACTTC. Supplemented by reference TRBV7-9 and TRBJ2-4, the full variable domain reads DTGVSQNPRHKITKRGQNVTFRCDPISEHNRLYWYRQTLGQGPEFLTYFQNEAQLEKSRLLSDRFSAERPKGSFSTLEIQRTEQGDSAMYLCASSLVWDRDRLAKNIQYFGAGTRLSVL.

The chain couples TRBV7-3 to TRBJ2-1, with 10 nucleotides matching TRBD2. Trimming cost V 1 base and J 8 bases; bases outside gene matches: 5. CDR1 SGHTA and CDR2 FQGTGA come from the germline V gene. The CDR3 spans 15 residues. CDR3 sequence: CASSLKGLAGDEQFF. The DNA of the CDR3 is TGTGCCAGCAGCTTAAAGGGGCTAGCGGGGGATGAGCAGTTCTTC.

V and J are TRBV7-3 and TRBJ2-3; a weak D match, TRBD1 (6 bases). Trimming shortened V by 3 bases and J by 1 base, and 8 bases separated the two germline ends. There are 14 residues in the CDR3. Germline CDR1 SGHTA, CDR2 FQGTGA. The CDR3 loop is CASSLGARTDTQYF. CDR3 DNA sequence: TGTGCCAGCAGCTTGGGGGCCCGCACAGATACGCAGTATTTT.

The V gene is TRBV29-1, the J gene TRBJ1-4; tentative D call: TRBD1 (5 bases). CDR1 and CDR2 (germline): SQVTM, ANQGSEA. This CDR3 comprises 14 residues. Trimming shortened V by 6 bases and J by 7 bases, and 18 bases separated the two germline ends. The CDR3, as DNA: TGCAGCGTCGATCGGGGGGGGTCTGCTGAAAAACTGTTTTTT. Translating gives CSVDRGGSAEKLFF.

This chain links TRBV19 with TRBJ1-1; a possible D gene is TRBD1 (6 bases). This CDR3 comprises 13 residues. Trimming took off 8 bases at V and 0 bases at J, with 10 bases between the two ends. Germline lookup yields CDR1 LNHDA and CDR2 SQIVND (reference sequence). Written as DNA, the CDR3 is TGTGCCAGTGCAACAGGGATGAACACTGAAGCTTTCTTT. Translation gives CASATGMNTEAFF.

This clone was counted a few times. V and J are TRBV7-3 and TRBJ2-3; D call uncertain. Germline CDR1 is SGHTA and CDR2 is FQGTGA. Trimming left V 5 bases short and J 2 bases short, with 8 bases between. This CDR3 comprises 13 residues. The CDR3 nucleotides read TGTGCCAGCAGCAACTTCCACACAGATACGCAGTATTTT. Protein: CASSNFHTDTQYF.

V and J are TRBV29-1 and TRBJ2-7; 8 bases line up with TRBD2. Germline loops: CDR1 SQVTM, CDR2 ANQGSEA. V lost 4 bases and J lost 5; bases outside the gene matches: 4. The CDR3 totals 12 residues. The CDR3 loop is CSVVPGGDEQYF. DNA for the CDR3: TGCAGCGTTGTACCGGGAGGGGACGAGCAGTACTTC.

This chain connects TRBV5-1 to TRBJ1-2, with TRBD1 as a possible D gene (5 bases). Trimming removed 4 bases from V and 3 bases from J, with 13 bases in between. Germline V lookup: CDR1 SGHRS, CDR2 YFSETQ. The CDR3 spans 14 residues. The CDR3: CASSPSTVDYGYTF. The DNA of the CDR3 is TGCGCCAGCAGCCCATCGACAGTCGACTATGGCTACACCTTC.

This clone was found a few times. The V and J genes are TRBV19 and TRBJ2-7; TRBD1 matches at 7 bases. The V segment lost 5 bases and the J segment 5 bases; nucleotides outside the gene matches: 6. Per germline, CDR1 LNHDA and CDR2 SQIVND (reference sequence). This CDR3 is 13 amino acids long. This CDR3 is CASSRDSTNEQYF. The CDR3 DNA reads as TGTGCCAGTAGTCGGGACAGCACGAACGAGCAGTACTTC.

The chain carries TRBV30 and TRBJ1-6; D is unresolved. Trimming stripped 3 bases from V and 13 bases from J, with 10 bases between. Germline lookup yields CDR1 GTSNPN and CDR2 SVGIG (reference sequence). This CDR3 spans 11 amino acids. For the CDR3, the DNA is TGTGCCTGGAGGACGGACCCTCCCCTCCACTTT. It yields the protein CAWRTDPPLHF.

This clone was seen a handful of times. The chain uses TRBV11-2 and TRBJ1-5; D is possibly TRBD1 (5 bases). Trimming took 4 bases from V and 2 from J, leaving 9 bases between them. Looked up from germline, CDR1 is SGHAT and CDR2 is FQNNGV. The CDR3 is made up of 14 amino acids. The CDR3 coding sequence is TGTGCCAGCAGCTCGGGGACGGGCAATCAGCCCCAGCATTTT. This codes for CASSSGTGNQPQHF.

The chain links TRBV9 to TRBJ2-3, with D unresolved. This CDR3 contains 14 residues. The germline V gene has CDR1 SGDLS and CDR2 YYNGEE. Trimming left V 3 bases short and J 0 bases short, with 8 bases between. In nucleotides, the CDR3 is TGTGCCAGCAGCGGAACCACTAGCACAGATACGCAGTATTTT. It translates to CASSGTTSTDTQYF.

The gene calls are TRBV7-3 and TRBJ2-5; the match to TRBD1 covers 7 bases. Trimming removed 1 base from V and 2 bases from J; junction bases left unmatched: 1. There are 14 residues in the CDR3. Germline-derived CDR1 and CDR2 are SGHTA and FQGTGA. The CDR3 loop reads CASSLMDRQETQYF. The CDR3 DNA sequence: TGTGCCAGCAGCTTAATGGACAGGCAAGAGACCCAGTACTTC. The full variable domain, its missing parts supplied by reference TRBV7-3 and TRBJ2-5, is GAGVSQTPSNKVTEKGKYVELRCDPISGHTALYWYRQSLGQGPEFLIYFQGTGAADDSGLPNDRFFAVRPEGSVSTLKIQRTERGDSAVYLCASSLMDRQETQYFGPGTRLLVL.

This clone was observed a handful of times. V usage is TRBV19 and J usage is TRBJ1-5; 7 bases fit TRBD1. This CDR3 has 13 amino acids. V trimming: 6 bases; J trimming: 4 bases; junction bases outside the gene matches: 3. Germline CDR1 reads LNHDA; CDR2 reads SQIVND (reference sequence). The CDR3 sequence is CASSDRVNQPQHF. The DNA for the CDR3 is TGTGCCAGTAGCGACAGGGTAAATCAGCCCCAGCATTTT.

CDR3 DNA sequence: TGTGCCAGTAGTAGACAGGACATTTGGTACATTCAGTACTTC. Protein sequence: CASSRQDIWYIQYF. This chain joins TRBV19 and TRBJ2-4, with D maybe TRBD1 (6 bases). In germline, CDR1 is LNHDA, CDR2 SQIVND (reference sequence). Trimming took off 4 bases at V and 8 bases at J, with 15 bases between the two ends. This CDR3 comprises 14 residues.

This clone appeared many times. This sample includes further DNA sequences coding for the same CDR3. The V gene is TRBV7-2, the J gene TRBJ2-1, with 9 positions matching TRBD1. After removal of 3 bases from V and 1 base from J, the junction contained 1 base not matched to a gene. The CDR3 is 15 amino acids. Germline values: CDR1 SGHTA, CDR2 FQGNSA. CDR3 DNA sequence: TGTGCCAGCAGCTTCGACAGGGGGTCCTACAATGAGCAGTTCTTC. Protein sequence: CASSFDRGSYNEQFF.

The J gene is TRBJ1-6, the V gene TRBV30; D possibly corresponds to TRBD1 (6 bases). Looked up from germline, CDR1 is GTSNPN and CDR2 is SVGIG (reference sequence). The germline V and J ends were trimmed by 0 bases and 4 bases, with 10 bases remaining between them. The CDR3 sequence is 15 residues long. The DNA of the CDR3 is TGTGCCTGGAGTGTACGGGGGCTTTATAATTCACCCCTCCACTTT. Its translation is CAWSVRGLYNSPLHF.

The genes are TRBV5-4 and TRBJ2-7; 7 bases match TRBD2. V lost 4 bases, J lost 1 base, and 11 bases stayed unmatched. CDR3 length: 16 residues. CDR1 and CDR2 from the germline V gene are SGHNT and YYREEE (reference sequence). The CDR3 DNA follows: TGTGCCAGCAGCCTTCCGGGGAGGGCTTCGTCCTACGAGCAGTACTTC. Protein product: CASSLPGRASSYEQYF.

The rearrangement links TRBV6-1 to TRBJ2-3; TRBD2 might be the D (5 bases). The V and J ends lost 8 bases and 4 bases respectively, with 16 bases between them. The length of the CDR3 is 14 residues. From germline, CDR1 is MNHNS and CDR2 SASEGT. CDR3 in DNA: TGTGCCAGCTCCGAACGCGGGCGTGCAGATACGCAGTATTTT. This encodes CASSERGRADTQYF.

This clone occurred a few times. The chain carries TRBV6-5 and TRBJ1-2; D is uncertain. V lost 0 bases to trimming and J lost 0 bases, with 8 bases between them. Germline CDR1 is MNHEY and CDR2 is SVGAGI. The CDR3 length is 15 residues. The CDR3 region has the DNA TGTGCCAGCAGTTACTCGGCCCTAGCTAACTATGGCTACACCTTC. This codes for CASSYSALANYGYTF.

This clone was recorded a few times. This chain links TRBV27 with TRBJ2-7; the match to TRBD1 covers 10 bases. The V gene's germline CDR1 is MNHEY and CDR2 SMNVEV (reference sequence). Losses at the gene ends were 6 bases for V and 8 bases for J; bases not matched to a gene: 13. This CDR3 spans 15 amino acids. The CDR3 region has the DNA TGTGCCAGCAGCCTGCAGGGGGGACAGGGGATTCAGCAGTACTTC. Translating gives CASSLQGGQGIQQYF.

This clone showed up just a few times. In DNA, the CDR3 is TGCGCCAGCAGCCGGGCCGTCTCTGGGGCCAACGTCCTGACTTTC. Its protein is CASSRAVSGANVLTF. This chain uses TRBV4-3 with TRBJ2-6; D unresolved. The CDR3 loop spans 15 amino acids. The germline gives CDR1 LGHNA, CDR2 YSLEER. V was pared by 4 bases and J by 0 bases, with 7 bases between.